This TCR beta chain was captured in a study of T cells after yellow fever vaccination. Study-wide findings and caveats: A small share of clonotypes appeared in both CD4 and CD8 compartments. Compared with primary, the secondary response was weaker and peaked at day 5, not 15.

TCRdb reprocessed the 5' RACE reads via MiXCR and lists one record per CDR3 protein. Here the sample spans some 670,000 distinct CDR3 sequences, about 12% being singletons. To note about this clonotype: Antigen unknown.

Germline V gene sequence: CDR1 KGHDR, CDR2 SFDVKD. V dropped 4 bases and J dropped 5 bases, with 14 bases sitting between them. The CDR3 has 15 amino acids. The origin of this receptor is a man in his thirties or forties who received the YFV17D yellow fever vaccine. J is TRBJ2-1 and V is TRBV24-1; D perhaps matches TRBD1 (6 bases). Sequencing was performed on PBMCs, taken on the day of the yellow fever booster vaccination. The CDR3 sequence: CATSETGRIDNEQFF. The CDR3 DNA follows: TGTGCCACCAGTGAGACAGGACGAATTGACAATGAGCAGTTCTTC.